These T cell receptor beta chains were read from a single sample in a study of blood T cell repertoires in COVID-19. The method was immunoSEQ multiplex PCR; TCRdb's version includes in-frame clones alone and lacks a portion of them. The sample lists 65,000 or so clones, 75% to 80% occurring once. What was sequenced was peripheral blood. The source is a human donor in a cohort sampled during active COVID-19. Both conserved end residues are part of each CDR3. A D gene is named only where the DNA matches it firmly. Only part of the rows carry a size: once, few, many, or a class if the clone is expanded.

>NA|TRBJ2-3|TRBV2|NA
CASSKASYEDTQYF
TGTGCCAGCAGTAAAGCTAGCTACGAAGATACGCAGTATTTT
>NA|TRBJ1-4|TRBV20-1|NA
CSASGGGANEKLFF
TGCAGTGCTAGTGGGGGAGGAGCTAATGAAAAACTGTTTTTT
>NA|TRBJ2-3|TRBV2|once
CASSERGSGDTQYF
TGTGCCAGCAGCGAGAGAGGGTCTGGGGATACGCAGTATTTT
>NA|TRBJ1-3|TRBV3-1/TRBV3-2|NA
CASSLSNTIYF
TGTGCCAGCAGCCTTAGCAACACCATATATTTT
>NA|TRBJ1-3|TRBV28|few
CASSPWGVANTIYF
TGTGCCAGCAGTCCGTGGGGGGTGGCAAACACCATATATTTT
>TRBD2|TRBJ2-1|TRBV7-2|few
CASSLRTSGPYNEQFF
TGTGCCAGCAGCTTAAGGACTAGCGGGCCCTACAATGAGCAGTTCTTC
>NA|TRBJ1-1|TRBV7-8|NA
CASSSRATEAFF
TGTGCCAGCAGCTCGCGGGCCACTGAAGCTTTCTTT
>TRBD1|TRBJ1-5|TRBV7-3|NA
CASSWDRNQPQHF
TGTGCCAGCAGCTGGGACAGGAATCAGCCCCAGCATTTT
>TRBD2|TRBJ2-1|TRBV5-1|NA
CASSLTAGRGGNEQFF
TGCGCCAGCAGCTTGACCGCCGGGAGGGGGGGGAATGAGCAGTTCTTC
>NA|TRBJ2-3|TRBV7-3|NA
CASSLTPGLGTDTQYF
TGTGCCAGCAGCTTAACCCCAGGGTTGGGCACAGATACGCAGTATTTT
>NA|TRBJ2-5|TRBV2|NA
CASSGQIQTQYF
TGTGCCAGCAGTGGACAGATTCAGACCCAGTACTTC
>TRBD2|TRBJ2-7|TRBV6-5|NA
CASSLRAGDEQYF
TGTGCCAGCAGCCTTAGGGCGGGAGACGAGCAGTACTTC
>TRBD2|TRBJ2-2|TRBV10-1|NA
CASSSGANTGELFF
TGCGCCAGCAGTAGCGGGGCGAACACCGGGGAGCTGTTTTTT
>TRBD2|TRBJ2-7|TRBV30|NA
CASHGTSREQYF
TGTGCCTCCCACGGGACTAGTCGCGAGCAGTACTTC
>TRBD2|TRBJ2-1|TRBV19|NA
CASSRSGTSYNEQFF
TGTGCCAGTAGTAGGTCCGGGACTAGCTACAATGAGCAGTTCTTC
>TRBD2|TRBJ2-1|TRBV4-2|NA
CASTLQTSVYNEQFF
TGTGCCAGCACCCTCCAGACTAGCGTCTACAATGAGCAGTTCTTC
>NA|TRBJ1-1|TRBV30|NA
CAWSVSGGRSEAFF
TGTGCCTGGAGTGTAAGTGGCGGGAGGTCTGAAGCTTTCTTT
>NA|TRBJ2-7|TRBV7-9|NA
CASSQGSEQYF
TGTGCCAGCAGCCAGGGAAGCGAGCAGTACTTC
>NA|TRBJ2-3|TRBV21-1|NA
CASFLRGHSTDTQYF
TGTGCCAGCTTTCTTCGGGGACATTCCACAGATACGCAGTATTTT
>NA|TRBJ1-3|TRBV7-9|NA
CASSREQNRNTIYF
TGTGCCAGCAGTCGGGAGCAAAACAGAAACACCATATATTTT
>NA|TRBJ2-5|TRBV7-2|NA
CASSLMGGQETQYF
TGTGCCAGCAGCTTGATGGGCGGGCAAGAGACCCAGTACTTC
>TRBD1|TRBJ1-2|TRBV29-1|few
CSVAGQNYGYTF
TGCAGCGTGGCGGGACAGAACTATGGCTACACCTTC
>TRBD1|TRBJ1-2|TRBV29-1|many
CSVEDGAGGSAGYTF
TGCAGCGTTGAAGATGGGGCAGGGGGCTCGGCTGGCTACACCTTC
>TRBD2|TRBJ2-1|TRBV24-1|NA
CATSDRTSALVRNEQFF
TGTGCCACCAGTGACCGGACTAGCGCCTTAGTGAGGAATGAGCAGTTCTTC
>NA|TRBJ1-5|TRBV19|NA
CASRWGGDNSNQPQHF
TGTGCCAGTCGATGGGGAGGCGATAATAGCAATCAGCCCCAGCATTTT
>TRBD2|TRBJ2-1|TRBV27|NA
CASSSQGLVDEQFF
TGTGCCAGCAGTTCGCAAGGACTAGTTGATGAGCAGTTCTTC
>NA|TRBJ1-1|TRBV25-1|NA
CASSEVGYTEAFF
TGTGCCAGCAGTGAGGTCGGGTACACTGAAGCTTTCTTT
>NA|TRBJ1-1|TRBV2|NA
CASSEDRNTEAFF
TGTGCCAGCAGTGAAGATAGGAACACTGAAGCTTTCTTT
>TRBD1|TRBJ2-3|TRBV24-1|NA
CATSDGRGQGSTDTQYF
TGTGCCACCAGTGATGGACGCGGACAGGGATCCACAGATACGCAGTATTTT
>NA|TRBJ2-7|TRBV30|NA
CAWGGSSYEQYF
TGTGCCTGGGGCGGTAGCTCCTACGAGCAGTACTTC
>NA|TRBJ1-4|TRBV7-9|NA
CASSLGGGGWGEKLFF
TGTGCCAGCAGCTTAGGAGGCGGGGGATGGGGCGAAAAACTGTTTTTT
>NA|TRBJ1-1|TRBV19|NA
CASVGRDTEAFF
TGTGCCTCAGTAGGGAGGGACACTGAAGCTTTCTTT
>NA|TRBJ1-1|TRBV11-2|once
CASSAQGRAGTEAFF
TGTGCCAGCAGCGCCCAGGGAAGGGCGGGAACTGAAGCTTTCTTT
>NA|TRBJ2-5|TRBV5-1|NA
CASSLQTGRETQYF
TGCGCCAGCAGCTTGCAAACAGGGCGGGAGACCCAGTACTTC
>TRBD1|TRBJ1-2|TRBV6-5|NA
CASSLRDRSLYGYTF
TGTGCCAGCAGTCTCCGGGACAGGAGCCTCTATGGCTACACCTTC
>TRBD1|TRBJ2-2|TRBV18|NA
CASSPIPPGTANTGELFF
TGTGCCAGCTCACCTATTCCCCCCGGGACAGCGAACACCGGGGAGCTGTTTTTT
>NA|TRBJ1-2|TRBV5-1|NA
CASSPWTDQGYTF
TGCGCCAGCAGCCCCTGGACAGATCAAGGCTACACCTTC
>NA|TRBJ1-2|TRBV5-1|NA
CASSLDGGGAYGYTF
TGCGCCAGCAGCTTGGACGGCGGAGGGGCCTATGGCTACACCTTC
>NA|TRBJ2-2|TRBV19|once
CASRRGDRPGELFF
TGTGCCAGTCGCAGGGGGGATCGGCCCGGGGAGCTGTTTTTT
>TRBD2|TRBJ2-5|TRBV3-1/TRBV3-2|once
CASKRTSGQETQYF
TGTGCCTCCAAACGGACTAGCGGCCAAGAGACCCAGTACTTC
>NA|TRBJ2-3|TRBV18|NA
CASSSLSADTQYF
TGTGCCAGCTCATCCCTTAGCGCAGATACGCAGTATTTT
>NA|TRBJ1-2|TRBV19|NA
CASSPEGTRSGYTF
TGTGCCAGTAGTCCGGAGGGGACGAGGAGCGGCTACACCTTC
>TRBD2|TRBJ2-1|TRBV11-2|few
CASSFISSGSGEQFF
TGTGCCAGCAGCTTTATTTCTAGCGGGAGCGGTGAGCAGTTCTTC
>NA|TRBJ2-7|TRBV18|once
CASSPGRSSYEQYF
TGTGCCAGCTCACCGGGGAGGAGCTCCTACGAGCAGTACTTC
>NA|TRBJ1-4|TRBV2|NA
CASSAVGGKLFF
TGTGCCAGCAGCGCGGTGGGAGGGAAACTGTTTTTT
>NA|TRBJ2-1|TRBV6-5|few
CASSYSWHYSGNEQFF
TGTGCCAGCAGTTACTCGTGGCACTATAGCGGCAATGAGCAGTTCTTC
>NA|TRBJ2-3|TRBV7-2|NA
CASSPTERTQYF
TGTGCCAGCAGTCCCACAGAGAGAACGCAGTATTTT
>NA|TRBJ1-1|TRBV29-1|few
CSVVNTEAFF
TGCAGCGTTGTAAACACTGAAGCTTTCTTT
>TRBD2|TRBJ2-5|TRBV24-1|NA
CATSDSGLAGVRQETQYF
TGTGCCACCAGTGATTCCGGACTAGCGGGAGTGCGGCAAGAGACCCAGTACTTC
>TRBD1|TRBJ1-4|TRBV10-2|NA
CASSDLNPGTGAEKLFF
TGCGCCAGCAGTGACCTAAACCCGGGGACAGGGGCTGAAAAACTGTTTTTT
>NA|TRBJ2-7|TRBV11-3|NA
CASSPPGGGRYEQYF
TGTGCCAGCAGTCCCCCGGGCGGGGGCCGCTACGAGCAGTACTTC
>NA|TRBJ1-5|TRBV6-1|NA
CASSEVGGIGQPQHF
TGTGCCAGCAGTGAAGTTGGGGGGATCGGTCAGCCCCAGCATTTT
>TRBD1|TRBJ2-7|TRBV5-1|NA
CASSQPDRVEQYF
TGCGCCAGCAGCCAACCCGACAGGGTCGAGCAGTACTTC
>TRBD1|TRBJ1-1|TRBV5-1|NA
CASSALTGTNTEAFF
TGCGCCAGCAGCGCTCTGACAGGGACGAACACTGAAGCTTTCTTT
>TRBD2|TRBJ2-3|TRBV6-2/TRBV6-3|NA
CASSRGLAPDTQYF
TGTGCCAGCAGCAGGGGACTAGCCCCAGATACGCAGTATTTT
>TRBD1|TRBJ2-2|TRBV15|NA
CATSRASGTETGELFF
TGTGCCACCAGCAGAGCCTCCGGGACAGAGACCGGGGAGCTGTTTTTT
>TRBD1|TRBJ1-1|TRBV9|NA
CASSALQTTGRSEAFF
TGTGCCAGCAGCGCCCTCCAGACGACAGGGCGGTCTGAAGCTTTCTTT